The present T cell receptor (beta chain) was sequenced within a study of shared clonotypes between healthy human individuals. General study points: Some clonotypes were shared by all four sorted-subset donors, while others were not shared. The non-shared ones had lower generation probabilities than the shared ones.

Using immunoSEQ multiplex PCR, the repertoire was profiled, and TCRdb retains in-frame clones only, with some absent. The data hold 2 million to 3 million clones, with 93% observed a single time. This CDR3 comprises 16 residues. Germline values: CDR1 SGHRS, CDR2 YFSETQ. The V segment lost 3 bases and the J segment 0 bases; nucleotides outside the gene matches: 4. A remark on this clone: Its antigen is unknown.

This chain links TRBV5-1 with TRBJ1-1; 11 nucleotides agree with TRBD1. The receptor comes from a man aged 18 to 35 in good health. Some clones in this sample may be carry-over from other donors' samples. Sequenced sample: naive CD4+ T cells from PBMCs. The subset was: CD45RA+ positively selected. The CDR3: CASSSGQGAVNTEAFF. The DNA of the CDR3 is TGCGCCAGCAGCTCCGGACAGGGGGCGGTGAACACTGAAGCTTTCTTT.